This T cell receptor (beta chain) was observed in a study of T cells in Graves' hyperthyroidism and ophthalmopathy. The CDR3 loop spans 14 amino acids. Between the trimmed V and J ends, which lost 1 base and 5 bases, there was a span of 10 bases. Germline CDR1 is SGDLS and CDR2 is YYNGEE. Researchers amplified the TCR beta CDR3 regions from RNA transcripts. The TCR CDR3 was amplified in a first-round RT-PCR using the HTBI primer set. TCRdb redid the calling of the multiplex PCR reads with MiXCR, one entry per CDR3 protein. The table includes about 130,000 distinct CDR3 sequences, 22% detected once. This clonotype was picked up many times.

V and J are TRBV9 and TRBJ2-1; D is unclear. The specimen sequenced was blood. This TCR was sampled from a woman aged 45-60 years with Graves' hyperthyroidism that later progressed to Graves' ophthalmopathy. The CDR3 DNA follows: TGTGCCAGCAGCGTAAAAGCATGGGACAATGAGCAGTTCTTC. Its translation is CASSVKAWDNEQFF.